The rows below give T cell receptor beta chains drawn from one sample of a study of identical twins. TCRdb reanalysed the 5' RACE reads using MiXCR and keeps one entry per CDR3 protein. The sample lists about 700,000 distinct CDR3 sequences, over 8.5% occurring once. A further study also used this sample, focusing on yellow fever vaccine responses in identical twins.

Sequences were obtained from PBMCs. Receptor source: a woman between 18 and 29 years old in good health. Each CDR3 is given with its conserved first and last residue. A D gene is named only where the DNA matches it firmly. Clone sizes are given selectively: once, few, many, or a class where the clone is expanded.

CASTPDRYTDTQYF TGTGCCAGCACCCCGGACAGATACACAGATACGCAGTATTTT TRBJ2-3 many 14 . TRBV12-3/TRBV12-4
CASSGGTGRGEQFF TGTGCCAGCAGCGGGGGGACAGGGAGGGGTGAGCAGTTCTTC TRBJ2-1 . 14 TRBD1 TRBV9
CASRNRDSSYEQYF TGCGCCAGCAGAAACCGGGACTCCTCCTACGAGCAGTACTTC TRBJ2-7 many 14 . TRBV5-1
CASSLGGTHNEQFF TGTGCCAGCAGCTTAGGCGGGACCCACAATGAGCAGTTCTTC TRBJ2-1 . 14 . TRBV7-2
CASSLKKGLAGETQYF TGTGCCAGCAGCCTAAAAAAGGGACTAGCGGGAGAGACCCAGTACTTC TRBJ2-5 many 16 TRBD2 TRBV7-9
CASNSPQGAGSGANVLTF TGTGCCAGCAACTCTCCACAGGGGGCCGGGTCTGGGGCCAACGTCCTGACTTTC TRBJ2-6 . 18 TRBD1 TRBV9
CAISESPGQPQHF TGTGCCATCAGTGAGTCACCTGGTCAGCCCCAGCATTTT TRBJ1-5 . 13 . TRBV10-3
CASSQEHTGRAYNEQFF TGCGCCAGCAGCCAAGAACACACCGGGAGGGCCTACAATGAGCAGTTCTTC TRBJ2-1 many 17 TRBD2 TRBV4-3
CASSQDAGLGTDYNEQFF TGCGCCAGCAGCCAAGACGCGGGACTAGGGACTGATTACAATGAGCAGTTCTTC TRBJ2-1 few 18 TRBD2 TRBV4-1
CASSLLEQGNIQYF TGTGCCAGCAGCTTGCTGGAACAGGGAAACATTCAGTACTTC TRBJ2-4 few 14 . TRBV5-6
CASRSRGLGTQYF TGTGCCAGCCGCTCCCGGGGGCTAGGCACGCAGTATTTT TRBJ2-3 few 13 . TRBV7-2
CATSRDFRRGAYNEQFF TGTGCCACCAGCAGAGATTTCAGGCGGGGGGCCTACAATGAGCAGTTCTTC TRBJ2-1 many 17 TRBD2 TRBV15
CASSHGQGTGELFF TGTGCCAGCAGCCACGGACAGGGTACCGGGGAGCTGTTTTTT TRBJ2-2 few 14 TRBD1 TRBV3-1
CASSFWTGVHEQYF TGCGCCAGCAGCTTCTGGACAGGGGTCCACGAGCAGTACTTC TRBJ2-7 few 14 TRBD1 TRBV5-1
CASSQNGLHMGNEQFF TGTGCCAGCAGCCAAAATGGACTTCACATGGGTAATGAGCAGTTCTTC TRBJ2-1 few 16 . TRBV14
CASSYVAGGPDNEQFF TGTGCCAGCAGTTACGTAGCGGGAGGGCCGGACAATGAGCAGTTCTTC TRBJ2-1 few 16 TRBD2 TRBV6-2/TRBV6-3
CASSPAAKNIQYF TGTGCCAGCAGCCCAGCGGCCAAAAACATTCAGTACTTC TRBJ2-4 few 13 . TRBV6-1
CASSFGWIGEKLFF TGTGCCAGCAGTTTTGGGTGGATAGGAGAAAAACTGTTTTTT TRBJ1-4 . 14 . TRBV12-3/TRBV12-4
CASSLGPRTGGSYEQYF TGTGCCAGCAGCTTAGGGCCCCGGACAGGGGGCTCCTACGAGCAGTACTTC TRBJ2-7 many 17 TRBD1 TRBV7-6
CASSEQGGGVGGELFF TGTGCCAGCAGTGAACAGGGCGGGGGGGTCGGCGGGGAGCTGTTTTTT TRBJ2-2 . 16 TRBD2 TRBV2
CASSQDQRVEVVEQYF TGTGCCAGCAGCCAAGATCAAAGAGTGGAGGTTGTCGAGCAGTACTTC TRBJ2-7 . 16 . TRBV4-2
CASSPGPADTQYF TGTGCCAGCTCCCCGGGACCCGCAGATACGCAGTATTTT TRBJ2-3 . 13 . TRBV18
CASSQETGNTGELFF TGCGCCAGCAGCCAAGAGACAGGGAACACCGGGGAGCTGTTTTTT TRBJ2-2 once 15 . TRBV4-3
CASSLGLPGYEQYF TGTGCCAGCAGCTTAGGGCTGCCGGGGTACGAGCAGTACTTC TRBJ2-7 few 14 . TRBV7-2
CAGQGANTGELFF TGTGCCGGACAGGGCGCGAACACCGGGGAGCTGTTTTTT TRBJ2-2 few 13 TRBD1 TRBV27
CASSLPGQGSYNEQFF TGTGCCAGCAGCCTCCCGGGACAGGGCTCCTACAATGAGCAGTTCTTC TRBJ2-1 . 16 TRBD1 TRBV5-6
CSAGSGRPAGELFF TGCAGTGCTGGTAGCGGGAGACCCGCCGGGGAGCTGTTTTTT TRBJ2-2 . 14 TRBD2 TRBV20-1
CSARHAGYPSYEQYF TGCAGTGCTAGACACGCAGGATACCCCTCCTACGAGCAGTACTTC TRBJ2-7 few 15 . TRBV20-1
CASSYGAVGFYEQYF TGTGCCAGCAGTTACGGGGCCGTTGGTTTCTACGAGCAGTACTTC TRBJ2-7 . 15 . TRBV6-5
CASTLKGSNTGELFF TGTGCCAGCACCCTCAAGGGTTCGAACACCGGGGAGCTGTTTTTT TRBJ2-2 . 15 . TRBV27
CASSQVPKWGTFTDTQYF TGTGCCAGCAGCCAAGTCCCCAAATGGGGCACCTTCACAGATACGCAGTATTTT TRBJ2-3 few 18 . TRBV3-1